This T cell receptor (beta chain) was obtained from a study of cytomegalovirus exposure and HLA in healthy donors. To note about this clone: Its matching antigen is unknown. The germline gene is not matched at one end of the junction; a read error may be the cause.

CDR3 length equals 14 residues. Germline V lookup: CDR1 SSHAT, CDR2 FNYEAQ (reference sequence). Primers for the PCR totalled 60 Vbeta and 13 Jbeta. Per the study methods: Among the unique TCR beta chains that a later analysis counted, about 86 million in all, about 11 million were shared. Repertoires were generated with immunoSEQ multiplex PCR, while TCRdb's copy carries only in-frame clones and drops some. V and J calls and clone size come straight from that table; D and trimming were deduced from the DNA. The sample has around 190,000 clones, over 70% seen once. General study findings and limits: Among the sequence variants, a highly shared cluster was likely an artifact of sequencing. Per a later analysis, under 20,000 TCR beta sequences showed association with HLA alleles at 0.05 false discovery rate.

The clonotype comes from a woman aged 50 to 65 in good health and CMV-seronegative. The chain joins TRBV7-7 to TRBJ2-1; the match to TRBD2 covers 8 bases. What was sequenced was PBMCs. The CDR3 DNA sequence: TGTGCTAGCAGCCCCGGGGGGGCCGTCGATGAGCAGTTCTTC. As protein: CASSPGGAVDEQFF.